The 32 T cell receptor delta chains reported below all come from one sample, sequenced in a study of delta chains in infants with herpesvirus infections. Reverse transcription of PBMC RNA used primers specific for the gamma and delta chains. TCRdb re-called clones from the RT-PCR reads using CATT. The table shows fewer than 1,000 delta-chain clones, with approximately 9.6% occurring only once. This sample comprised peripheral blood, obtained at time point 2 of longitudinal follow-up. The receptors were gathered from a human donor who was a Ugandan infant, either HIV-exposed or HIV-unexposed (not recorded which).

This clone rates as medium-sized. The V call is TRDV1, the J call TRDJ1; 8 positions agree with TRDD3. CDR3 length: 19 residues. J was trimmed by 2 bases and V by 2 bases; bases with no gene match: 16. Germline V gives CDR1 TSWWSYY, CDR2 QGS. The CDR3 DNA follows: TGTGCTCTTGGGGAATTCCCCAAGAAGGGATACGAGGATACCGATAAACTCATCTTT. Translating it yields CALGEFPKKGYEDTDKLIF.

This clone is large (0.1 to 1%). The chain employs TRDV1 and TRDJ1; the match to TRDD3 covers 10 bases. CDR1 and CDR2 from the germline V gene are TSWWSYY and QGS. Trimming removed 3 bases from V and 3 bases from J; junction bases left unmatched: 37. The CDR3 has 26 residues. In nucleotides, the CDR3 is TGTGCTCTTGGGGACGGCCTTCCTAAGTACTGGGGGATTCGTAGGCCATTGCCACCAGGTCCCGATAAACTCATCTTT. It encodes CALGDGLPKYWGIRRPLPPGPDKLIF.

This clone was picked up a small number of times. This may arise from a read error, as a much more abundant clone is one base away. Here the CDR3 reads CAAAFPVVCGPPYTDILIF. In DNA form, the CDR3 reads TGTGCAGCAGCCTTCCCGGTGGTGTGTGGCCCTCCGTACACCGATATACTCATCTTT. V and J are TRAV29/DV5 and TRDJ1; tentatively, D is TRDD2 (6 bases). Germline V gene sequence: CDR1 NSMFDY, CDR2 ISSIKDK. The CDR3 sequence is 19 residues long.

Of note for this clone: With a far larger clone one base away, a read error is the likely cause. This chain uses TRDV1 with TRDJ1; 11 nucleotides align to TRDD3. This CDR3 spans 22 amino acids. The V and J ends lost 3 bases and 5 bases, in that order; junction bases with no gene match: 26. Germline V lookup: CDR1 TSWWSYY, CDR2 QGS. For the CDR3, the DNA is TGTGCTCTTGGGGACCCTTGCTTCCTACCCTTACTGGGGGATAATGGATATGATAAACTCATCTTT. This sequence encodes CALGDPCFLPLLGDNGYDKLIF.

This clone was counted only a few times. A much bigger clone sits one base away, suggesting this may be a read error. The chain uses TRAV29/DV5 and TRDJ1; 12 positions agree with TRDD3. No J gene is reported in TCRdb; it was inferred here by comparing the DNA with germline. With V trimmed by 0 bases and J by 3 bases, 9 bases remained unmatched. Looked up from germline, CDR1 is NSMFDY and CDR2 is ISSIKDK. This CDR3 is built from 17 residues. CDR3 DNA sequence: TGTGCAGCAAGCGTGTCTGGGGGATACGGTTGGGCCGATAAACTCATCTTT. Protein: CAASVSGGYGWADKLIF.

This clone counts as large. The rearrangement uses TRDV1 and TRDJ1; 11 positions match TRDD3. The germline CDR1 and CDR2 sequences are TSWWSYY and QGS. With V trimmed by 3 bases and J by 7 bases, 28 bases remained unmatched. The CDR3 loop spans 22 amino acids. Here the CDR3 reads CALGEGPSYRWGIRVPSRKLIF. The DNA for the CDR3 is TGTGCTCTTGGGGAGGGGCCTTCCTACCGTTGGGGGATACGGGTGCCTTCTCGTAAACTCATCTTT.

This clone occurred a few times. The V call is TRDV1, the J call TRDJ1; 8 bases are a match to TRDD3. Trimming took 0 bases from V and 2 from J; bases not matched to a gene: 23. Germline lookup yields CDR1 TSWWSYY and CDR2 QGS. This CDR3 has 22 residues. CDR3 in amino acids: CALGELTTRSRRWGIKTDKLIF. CDR3 nucleotide sequence: TGTGCTCTTGGGGAACTTACGACGAGGTCCCGTAGATGGGGGATTAAGACCGATAAACTCATCTTT.

This clone has a handful of counts. A read error is possible here, since a much larger clone lies one base away. The sample holds other DNA sequences that translate to the same CDR3. This chain joins TRDV1 and TRDJ1; 11 bases are shared with TRDD3. The CDR3 runs 22 residues. CDR1 TSWWSYY and CDR2 QGS come from the germline V gene. V lost 3 bases, J lost 8 bases, and 29 bases stayed unmatched. CDR3 region: CALGDPCFLPLLGDKGYDKLIF. The CDR3 DNA reads TGTGCTCTTGGGGACCCTTGCTTCCTACCCTTACTGGGGGATAAGGGATATGACAAACTCATCTTT.

This clone is termed large. Different DNA sequences within this sample yield the same CDR3. This chain links TRDV1 with TRDJ1; TRDD3 matches at 8 bases. In germline, CDR1 is TSWWSYY, CDR2 QGS. The trim removed 4 bases at V and 1 base at J, leaving 23 bases unmatched. The CDR3 has 21 amino acids. This chain's CDR3 is CALGAFRRCGTGGHPTDKLIF. DNA of the CDR3: TGTGCTCTTGGGGCCTTTAGGAGGTGTGGTACTGGGGGCCACCCCACCGATAAACTCATCTTT.

On this clone itself: A far larger clone is one nucleotide away, so this likely arose from a read error. This sequence joins TRDV2 and TRDJ1; 7 positions match TRDD3. The J gene was not available in TCRdb and was assigned here by matching the DNA to germline segments. V lost 3 bases and J lost 8; bases outside the gene matches: 26. The CDR3 length is 19 residues. Germline CDR1 and CDR2: GEAIGNYY and EKD. CDR3 sequence reads: CACDLISHLRTGDVVKLIF. The CDR3 DNA reads as TGTGCCTGTGACCTAATCTCCCACCTTCGTACTGGGGACGTGGTAAAACTCATCTTT.

A remark on this clone: A read error is the likely source, as a far larger clone sits one nucleotide away. The V gene is TRDV1, the J gene TRDJ1, with 13 bases lining up with TRDD3. As TCRdb names no J gene, one was assigned here on the basis of a DNA match to germline. The V segment lost 1 base and the J segment 4 bases; nucleotides outside the gene matches: 15. CDR3 length: 20 amino acids. Germline V lookup: CDR1 TSWWSYY, CDR2 QGS. The DNA for the CDR3 is TGTGCTCTTGGGGAACCGGCCTTCCAATACTGGGGGATACGCTGCGATAAACTCATCTTT. Protein product: CALGEPAFQYWGIRCDKLIF.

By share, this clone ranks as large. Other DNA sequences of this sample code for an identical CDR3. The V and J genes are TRAV38-2/DV8 and TRDJ1, with a possible D match to TRDD2 (5 bases). Germline V gene sequence: CDR1 TSESDYY, CDR2 QEAYKQQN. The CDR3 spans 20 residues. V was shortened by 0 bases and J by 4 bases, with 28 bases between the two germline ends. DNA of the CDR3: TGTGCTTATAGGAGCGCCCTACCTAGGCCTTTCTCGGGCGGTAACGATAAACTCATCTTT. Protein: CAYRSALPRPFSGGNDKLIF.

Points on this clone: A far larger clone is off by one base, so a read error is likely. This sample also contains other DNA sequences that code for the same CDR3. This sequence joins TRAV29/DV5 and TRDJ1; no clear D gene. Per germline, CDR1 NSMFDY and CDR2 ISSIKDK. The CDR3 is made up of 13 amino acids. The CDR3 loop reads CAASAGITDKLIF. The CDR3 nucleotides are TGTGCAGCAAGCGCTGGCATAACCGATAAACTAATCTTT.

This clone is termed large. The genes are TRDV1 and TRDJ1; 10 nucleotides line up with TRDD3. CDR1 is TSWWSYY and CDR2 is QGS in the germline V gene. Losses at the gene ends were 1 base for V and 0 bases for J; bases not matched to a gene: 23. This CDR3 is 23 amino acids long. CDR3 coding DNA: TGTGCTCTTGGGGAACGAGGCCTTCCCAAGTACTGGGGGATGAGGGGGTACACCGATAAACTCATCTTT. Residues: CALGERGLPKYWGMRGYTDKLIF.

This clone ranks as large. The V call is TRDV2, the J call TRDJ1, with D uncertain. This CDR3 spans 18 amino acids. V gave up 0 bases and J gave up 0 bases, with 19 bases separating them. Germline loops: CDR1 GEAIGNYY, CDR2 EKD. The CDR3 nucleotides read TGTGCCTGTGACACCGTCCTCTCTAGCGTTGACAACACCGATAAACTCATCTTT. It specifies CACDTVLSSVDNTDKLIF.

This clone is labeled as large (0.1 to 1%). The rearrangement links TRDV2 to TRDJ3; D unresolved. The ends were cut back, 0 bases at V and 0 bases at J, with 14 bases in the middle. The CDR3 has 19 residues. Germline assignment: CDR1 GEAIGNYY and CDR2 EKD. The CDR3 sequence is CACDTVALLDSWDTRQMFF. Written as DNA, the CDR3 is TGTGCCTGTGACACCGTGGCCCTCCTGGACTCCTGGGACACCCGACAGATGTTTTTC.

This clone was seen a few times. The rearrangement links TRDV2 to TRDJ2, with 9 nucleotides matching TRDD3. TCRdb offers no J gene call, so here the DNA was matched to germline to obtain one. V lost 0 bases, J lost 2 bases, and 6 bases stayed unmatched. The germline gives CDR1 GEAIGNYY, CDR2 EKD. This CDR3 is built from 17 residues. In DNA form, the CDR3 reads TGTGCCTGTGACACCGTACAAACTGGGGGATTGACAGCACAACTCTTCTTT. Translated: CACDTVQTGGLTAQLFF.

This clone appeared a few times. It may be a read error: a sequence one base away is much more abundant. The genes are TRDV1 and TRDJ1, with TRDD3 matching 7 bases. With V trimmed by 4 bases and J by 0 bases, 26 bases remained unmatched. This CDR3 has 22 amino acids. The germline gives CDR1 TSWWSYY, CDR2 QGS. The CDR3 DNA sequence: TGTGCTCTTGGGGTGGCGATTTCCTTACTGGGGATAGGACTAGGGGACACCGATAAACTCATCTTT. It codes for CALGVAISLLGIGLGDTDKLIF.

This clone is categorized as medium-sized. J is TRDJ1 and V is TRDV1, with 12 bases aligning to TRDD3. The CDR3 runs 27 residues. The J segment lost 0 bases and the V segment lost 5 bases, leaving 37 bases of the junction unmatched. Germline values: CDR1 TSWWSYY, CDR2 QGS. In DNA, the CDR3 is TGTGCTCTTGGGAACCCGATATTCTTCCTAGACTCCTTCGACTGGGGGATACAGAGCCTGTACACCGATAAACTCATCTTT. Translated: CALGNPIFFLDSFDWGIQSLYTDKLIF.

This clone appeared once. This may arise from a read error, as a much more abundant clone is one base away. The chain is built from TRDV2 and TRDJ1, with 11 bases that match TRDD3. Germline matching of the DNA provided the J gene here, since TCRdb leaves it blank. V was clipped by 8 bases and J by 0 bases; unmatched bases: 28. This CDR3 has 22 amino acids. Germline lookup yields CDR1 GEAIGNYY and CDR2 EKD. CDR3 sequence (DNA): TGTGCCTATGATCCCGGTATGAGGGTCTGGGGGATACCCTTTACGTACACCGATAAACTCATCTTT. Translation: CAYDPGMRVWGIPFTYTDKLIF.

This clone is labeled large. V and J are TRDV1 and TRDJ2; possible D gene TRDD3, 6 bases. This CDR3 has 20 amino acids. With 0 bases removed from V and 8 bases from J, the gap between germline ends came to 28 bases. Germline V gene lookup returns CDR1 TSWWSYY and CDR2 QGS. This CDR3 is CALGELGIPFIYWELAQLFF. CDR3 DNA: TGTGCTCTTGGGGAACTAGGGATCCCCTTTATATACTGGGAGCTGGCACAACTCTTCTTT.

In this sample, this clone is medium-sized (0.01 to 0.1%). This sequence joins TRDV1 and TRDJ1; weak D call: TRDD3 (5 bases). This CDR3 region has 20 residues. Germline-derived CDR1 and CDR2 are TSWWSYY and QGS. V shed 1 base and J shed 3 bases, with 27 bases lying between them. CDR3 coding DNA: TGTGCTCTTGGGGAACAACCGTTCCGAAGGTACTGGTCGGATCCCGATAAACTCATCTTT. Translated, it gives CALGEQPFRRYWSDPDKLIF.

This clone is classed as large (0.1 to 1%). This chain connects TRDV1 to TRDJ1; no reliable D call. The CDR3 is 12 amino acids. The germline V gene has CDR1 TSWWSYY and CDR2 QGS. Trimming shortened V by 2 bases and J by 3 bases, and 4 bases separated the two germline ends. CDR3 in amino acids: CALGEIPDKLIF. The CDR3 DNA reads TGTGCTCTTGGGGAAATCCCCGATAAACTCATCTTT.

This clone is labeled as large. The sample holds other DNA sequences that translate to the same CDR3. J is TRDJ1 and V is TRDV1; tentatively, D is TRDD3 (6 bases). Trimming took 5 bases from V and 3 from J, leaving 19 bases between them. Germline V gives CDR1 TSWWSYY, CDR2 QGS. CDR3 size: 16 residues. CDR3 DNA sequence: TGTGCTCTTGGGCCTAGCCTGCTGGGGATCTCCGATAAACTCATCTTT. Its protein is CALGPSLLGISDKLIF.

This clone is judged large (0.1 to 1%). This rearrangement joins TRDV1 to TRDJ3; tentative D call: TRDD3 (5 bases). The germline CDR1 and CDR2 sequences are TSWWSYY and QGS. Deletions cut 0 bases from V and 0 bases from J, with 15 bases between. The CDR3 is 20 amino acids. The CDR3 DNA reads as TGTGCTCTTGGGGAACTATGCGGGGGGTCAAGCTCCTGGGACACCCGACAGATGTTTTTC. Amino acids: CALGELCGGSSSWDTRQMFF.

In this sample, this clone is medium-sized. The CDR3 sequence is CACDTVSGVRDKLIF. The CDR3 region has the DNA TGTGCCTGTGACACGGTGTCGGGGGTAAGAGATAAACTCATCTTT. The chain is built from TRDV2 and TRDJ1; weak D call: TRDD3 (5 bases). The V gene's germline CDR1 is GEAIGNYY and CDR2 EKD. CDR3 size: 15 residues. The germline V and J ends were trimmed by 1 base and 5 bases, with 16 bases remaining between them.

Sample share makes this clone medium-sized. The CDR3 sequence: CAYRSASFTGGSTDKLIF. The CDR3 bases are TGTGCTTATAGGAGCGCTAGTTTTACGGGGGGAAGCACCGATAAACTCATCTTT. The rearrangement links TRAV38-2/DV8 to TRDJ1; perhaps TRDD3 as D (6 bases). The V gene lost 0 bases and the J gene lost 1 base, with 19 bases spanning the gap. Germline lookup yields CDR1 TSESDYY and CDR2 QEAYKQQN. The CDR3 covers 18 residues.

This clone is termed large. V gene TRDV1 combines with J gene TRDJ1; TRDD3 matches 12 bases. The junction had 25 bases not matched to a gene; V was cut back by 4 bases and J by 1 base. Germline V lookup: CDR1 TSWWSYY, CDR2 QGS. The CDR3 extends over 23 amino acids. The CDR3 sequence: CALGAAFLSPLGDTESGTDKLIF. CDR3 sequence (DNA): TGTGCTCTTGGGGCGGCCTTCCTATCCCCCCTGGGGGATACGGAGAGCGGCACCGATAAACTCATCTTT.

As regards this clone: This could be a read error, since a much larger clone is one nucleotide away. V and J are TRDV2 and TRDJ1, with 12 nucleotides matching TRDD3. Matching the DNA to germline supplied the J gene, which TCRdb does not give. The CDR3 length is 17 residues. Germline loops: CDR1 GEAIGNYY, CDR2 EKD. Trimming at V came to 3 bases and at J to 3 bases, leaving 10 bases not matched to a gene. CDR3 nucleotides: TGTGCCTGTGACGTAGTACTGGGGGATACATACGCCGATAAACTCATCTTT. This codes for CACDVVLGDTYADKLIF.

This clone was counted a few times. Since a much larger clone is just one base distant, this may be a read error. Other DNA variants within this sample encode the same CDR3. This sequence joins TRDV2 and TRDJ1; no firm D call. The V end lost 1 base, the J end lost 6 bases, and 17 bases lay between the germline ends. The length of the CDR3 is 15 residues. Germline CDR1 is GEAIGNYY and CDR2 is EKD. The CDR3 bases are TGTGCCTGTGACACTATGCTTGGAGATCACCATAAACTCATCTTT. This codes for CACDTMLGDHHKLIF.

The J gene is TRDJ1, the V gene TRDV1; perhaps TRDD3 as D (6 bases). CDR3 size: 22 residues. The V end was cut by 3 bases, the J end by 0 bases, with 32 bases between. Per germline, CDR1 TSWWSYY and CDR2 QGS. The CDR3 nucleotides are TGTGCTCTTGGGGACCTCGCACTTCTCTGGTGGGGGGTACCCCCCTACACCGATAAACTCATCTTT. It codes for CALGDLALLWWGVPPYTDKLIF.

This clone occurred a few times. This clone may be a read error of a much larger clone one base away. This sequence joins TRDV2 and TRDJ1; 7 positions agree with TRDD3. The CDR3 extends over 15 amino acids. The junction had 10 bases not matched to a gene; V was cut back by 1 base and J by 6 bases. CDR1 is GEAIGNYY and CDR2 is EKD in the germline V gene. The DNA for the CDR3 is TGTGCCTGTGACACTATGCTTGGGGATAACCATAAACTCATCTTT. Residues: CACDTMLGDNHKLIF.